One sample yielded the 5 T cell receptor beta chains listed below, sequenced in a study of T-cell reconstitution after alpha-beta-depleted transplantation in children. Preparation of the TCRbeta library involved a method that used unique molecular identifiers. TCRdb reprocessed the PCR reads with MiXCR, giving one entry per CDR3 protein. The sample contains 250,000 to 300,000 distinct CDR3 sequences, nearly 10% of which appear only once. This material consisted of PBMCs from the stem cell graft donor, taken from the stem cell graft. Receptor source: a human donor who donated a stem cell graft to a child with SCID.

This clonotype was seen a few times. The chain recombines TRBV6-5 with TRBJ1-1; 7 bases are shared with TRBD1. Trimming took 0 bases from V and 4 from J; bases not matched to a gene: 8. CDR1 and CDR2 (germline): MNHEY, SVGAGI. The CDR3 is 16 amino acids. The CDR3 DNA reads TGTGCCAGCAGTTACTCGAGGGGGCAGGGGAGCACTGAAGCTTTCTTT. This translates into CASSYSRGQGSTEAFF.

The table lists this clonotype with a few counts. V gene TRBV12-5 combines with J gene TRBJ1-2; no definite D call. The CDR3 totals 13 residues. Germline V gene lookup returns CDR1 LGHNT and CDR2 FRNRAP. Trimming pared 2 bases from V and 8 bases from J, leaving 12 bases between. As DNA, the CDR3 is TGTGCTAGTGGTTTGTCGCCATCGGGGGGCTACACCTTC. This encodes CASGLSPSGGYTF.

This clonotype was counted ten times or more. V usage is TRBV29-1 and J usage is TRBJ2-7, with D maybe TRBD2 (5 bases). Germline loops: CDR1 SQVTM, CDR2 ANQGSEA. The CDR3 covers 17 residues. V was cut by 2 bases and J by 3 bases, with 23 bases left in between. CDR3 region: CSVETPASSGLDYEQYF. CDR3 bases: TGCAGCGTTGAAACCCCAGCGTCCTCAGGACTCGACTACGAGCAGTACTTC.

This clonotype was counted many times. The CDR3, as DNA: TGTGCCAGCAGTACACTCGCGGGGGGGCCGCAGACCCAGTACTTC. Residues: CASSTLAGGPQTQYF. The gene calls are TRBV28 and TRBJ2-5, with 9 bases fitting TRBD2. Losses at the gene ends were 5 bases for V and 6 bases for J; bases not matched to a gene: 10. CDR3 length: 15 residues. The germline gives CDR1 MDHEN, CDR2 SYDVKM.

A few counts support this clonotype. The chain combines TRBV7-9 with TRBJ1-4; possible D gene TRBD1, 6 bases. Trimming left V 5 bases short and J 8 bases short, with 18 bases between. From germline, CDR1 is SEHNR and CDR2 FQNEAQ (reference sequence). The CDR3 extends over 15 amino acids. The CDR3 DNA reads TGTGCCAGCAGCGGGGAGGGGGGATCTTTCGAAAAACTGTTTTTT. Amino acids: CASSGEGGSFEKLFF. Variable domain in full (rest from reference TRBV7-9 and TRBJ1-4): DTGVSQNPRHKITKRGQNVTFRCDPISEHNRLYWYRQTLGQGPEFLTYFQNEAQLEKSRLLSDRFSAERPKGSFSTLEIQRTEQGDSAMYLCASSGEGGSFEKLFFGSGTQLSVL.